The source of this T cell receptor (beta chain) is a study of beta chain features in type 1 diabetes. Whole-study context: Cell yields, gender and age were comparable in patients and healthy donors.

CD45RO/CCR7/CD25/CD127/CD95/CD27 staining was used to isolate CD4+ naive, central memory, regulatory and stem cell-like memory cells by sorting. Without exception, sorted populations had purity beyond 95%. Every bit of the isolated RNA underwent reverse transcription, so sequencing read expressed TCRB transcripts. This table comes from immunoSEQ multiplex PCR, and its TCRdb copy is limited to in-frame clones, with some not included. Among 330,000 or so clones listed, around 20% were seen once. V lost 2 bases, J lost 4 bases, and 6 bases stayed unmatched. This CDR3 has 15 residues. Germline V gene data show CDR1 as GTSNPN and CDR2 as SVGIG (reference sequence). General study results and limits: Type 1 diabetes patients showed a moderate but significant shortening of TCRB CDR3s in all four CD4+ subsets.

On this clone: Its antigen is not known.

The sample consisted of naive CD4+ T cells from blood. This receptor was obtained from a woman younger than 30 in good health. The V call is TRBV30, the J call TRBJ1-3; TRBD1 matches 9 bases. CDR3 bases: TGTGCCTGGAGTCCCGGACAGGGGAGAGGAAACACCATATATTTT. Encoded protein: CAWSPGQGRGNTIYF.